These T cell receptor beta chains were read from a single sample in a study of early stage breast cancer tumors. Sequenced by immunoSEQ multiplex PCR; TCRdb stores in-frame clones only, minus some. The data hold roughly 30,000 clones, with approximately 70% observed a single time. The specimen sequenced was blood. All receptors derive from a middle-aged person with breast cancer. CDR3s include the opening cysteine and the closing phenylalanine or tryptophan. The D gene is left open where the match is weak. A clone size is listed for some rows: how often the clone was seen (once, few, many), or a class if it is expanded.

abundance	j_gene	v_gene	d_gene	CDR3aa	CDR3nt
.	TRBJ2-3	TRBV30	.	CAWSAAGDTQYF	TGTGCCTGGAGTGCGGCGGGAGATACGCAGTATTTT
.	TRBJ2-1	TRBV7-2	TRBD2	CASTPLAGDNEQFF	TGTGCCAGCACGCCTCTAGCGGGGGACAATGAGCAGTTCTTC
.	TRBJ1-1	TRBV4-1	.	CASSQASSGVNTEAFF	TGCGCCAGCAGCCAAGCGTCGTCAGGGGTGAACACTGAAGCTTTCTTT
.	TRBJ2-3	TRBV13	.	CASSLSVDTQYF	TGTGCCAGCAGCTTATCCGTGGATACGCAGTATTTT
.	TRBJ2-7	TRBV6-6	.	CASSSGGQRSYEQYF	TGTGCCAGCAGTTCGGGCGGGCAAAGATCCTACGAGCAGTACTTC
once	TRBJ2-2	TRBV18	TRBD1	CASEGQGGTGELFF	TGTGCCAGCGAAGGACAGGGTGGAACCGGGGAGCTGTTTTTT
.	TRBJ2-7	TRBV5-4	.	CASSRDPQASYEQYF	TGTGCCAGCAGCCGGGATCCCCAGGCATCATACGAGCAGTACTTC
.	TRBJ2-1	TRBV18	TRBD1	CASSRTGDDEQFF	TGTGCCAGCTCCCGGACAGGGGATGATGAGCAGTTCTTC
medium-sized	TRBJ1-2	TRBV7-9	.	CASSLVGGTNYGYTF	TGTGCCAGCAGCCTCGTCGGGGGGACTAACTATGGCTACACCTTC
.	TRBJ2-3	TRBV7-3	.	CASRVDSSTDTQYF	TGTGCCAGCAGGGTCGACAGTTCCACAGATACGCAGTATTTT
.	TRBJ2-3	TRBV18	.	CASAPGVSDTQYF	TGTGCCAGCGCGCCGGGGGTGTCAGATACGCAGTATTTT
.	TRBJ1-2	TRBV27	.	CASSPTRGAGPYGYTF	TGTGCCAGCAGTCCCACCCGGGGGGCAGGGCCCTATGGCTACACCTTC
.	TRBJ2-2	TRBV6-1	TRBD2	CASSEEGSGRRKLFF	TGTGCCAGCAGTGAAGAGGGTAGCGGGAGGAGGAAGCTGTTTTTT
.	TRBJ2-6	TRBV19	.	CASRLGANVLTF	TGTGCCAGTAGACTAGGGGCCAACGTCCTGACTTTC
few	TRBJ2-5	TRBV4-2	TRBD1	CASSHPSEDRGQPLLQETQYF	TGTGCCAGCAGCCATCCCTCCGAAGACAGGGGCCAACCCCTTCTCCAAGAGACCCAGTACTTC
.	TRBJ2-1	TRBV27	TRBD1	CASSLGQGYNEQFF	TGTGCCAGCAGTTTGGGACAGGGGTACAATGAGCAGTTCTTC
once	TRBJ2-3	TRBV6-5	TRBD2	CASSFSGSSDTQYF	TGTGCCAGCAGCTTTAGCGGGAGTTCTGATACGCAGTATTTT
once	TRBJ2-3	TRBV6-1	TRBD1	CASSERGTGWGTDTQYF	TGTGCCAGCAGTGAAAGGGGGACAGGGTGGGGCACAGATACGCAGTATTTT
.	TRBJ1-1	TRBV30	.	CAWRETGLGTEAFF	TGTGCCTGGAGGGAAACAGGGTTGGGCACTGAAGCTTTCTTT
.	TRBJ2-3	TRBV6-5	.	CASSTTPVDTQYF	TGTGCCAGCAGTACCACCCCCGTAGATACGCAGTATTTT
once	TRBJ2-1	TRBV4-1	.	CASSQDDQRVHNEQFF	TGCGCCAGCAGCCAAGATGACCAGCGGGTACACAATGAGCAGTTCTTC
.	TRBJ2-5	TRBV9	TRBD2	CASSVGPGTSATETQYF	TGTGCCAGCAGCGTAGGCCCCGGGACTAGCGCGACGGAGACCCAGTACTTC
.	TRBJ2-7	TRBV7-3	.	CASSPDHSWGEQYF	TGTGCCAGCAGCCCCGACCATAGTTGGGGCGAGCAGTACTTC
few	TRBJ1-2	TRBV5-5	.	CASSAGRWPWSGYTF	TGTGCCAGCAGCGCGGGACGCTGGCCCTGGAGTGGCTACACCTTC
.	TRBJ2-1	TRBV4-2	.	CASSQDLGDEQFF	TGTGCCAGCAGCCAAGATCTGGGAGATGAGCAGTTCTTC
.	TRBJ2-1	TRBV7-8	.	CASSPPGAHNEQFF	TGTGCCAGCAGCCCACCGGGGGCCCACAATGAGCAGTTCTTC
.	TRBJ2-6	TRBV15	.	CATSRDGGTGANVLTF	TGTGCCACCAGCAGAGATGGGGGGACTGGGGCCAACGTCCTGACTTTC
.	TRBJ2-6	TRBV4-2	.	CASSQGLRAGANVLTF	TGTGCCAGCAGCCAAGGTTTGAGGGCTGGGGCCAACGTCCTGACTTTC
.	TRBJ1-1	TRBV7-2	.	CASSLNRPEAFF	TGTGCCAGCAGCTTAAACCGTCCTGAAGCTTTCTTT
once	TRBJ1-2	TRBV5-8	.	CASSLSFRSINYGYTF	TGTGCCAGCAGCTTGTCGTTCAGGTCAATTAACTATGGCTACACCTTC
.	TRBJ2-2	TRBV7-8	TRBD2	CASSLYYRGTSGVDGELFF	TGTGCCAGCAGCTTATATTACAGGGGGACTAGCGGGGTGGACGGGGAGCTGTTTTTT
.	TRBJ2-7	TRBV4-3	TRBD2	CASSQESGGLAGNYEQYF	TGCGCCAGCAGCCAAGAATCGGGAGGACTAGCGGGAAATTACGAGCAGTACTTC
once	TRBJ1-1	TRBV4-2	.	CASSQDHGRTEAFF	TGTGCCAGCAGCCAAGATCACGGGAGGACTGAAGCTTTCTTT
.	TRBJ2-1	TRBV11-2	TRBD2	CASSLLAGVDNEQFF	TGTGCCAGCAGCTTGCTAGCGGGAGTAGACAATGAGCAGTTCTTC
.	TRBJ2-2	TRBV7-3	TRBD2	CASSLTRAGVETGELFF	TGTGCCAGCAGCTTAACGAGGGCGGGAGTGGAAACCGGGGAGCTGTTTTTT
few	TRBJ1-4	TRBV4-1	.	CASSLLGNEKLFF	TGCGCCAGCAGCCTTTTGGGGAATGAAAAACTGTTTTTT
few	TRBJ2-7	TRBV5-4	TRBD1	CASSLGPSGQIPYEQYF	TGTGCCAGCAGCTTGGGACCTTCGGGACAGATCCCCTACGAGCAGTACTTC
.	TRBJ2-2	TRBV15	.	CATSSGGRGANGELFF	TGTGCCACCAGCTCGGGGGGCAGGGGAGCAAACGGGGAGCTGTTTTTT
.	TRBJ2-7	TRBV7-2	.	CASSASGEQYF	TGTGCCAGCAGCGCGTCGGGCGAGCAGTACTTC
.	TRBJ1-5	TRBV28	.	CASSKVVLTGNQPQHF	TGTGCCAGCAGTAAGGTGGTATTGACAGGCAATCAGCCCCAGCATTTT
.	TRBJ2-5	TRBV5-4	.	CASSPGSENQETQYF	TGTGCCAGCAGCCCGGGGTCGGAGAATCAAGAGACCCAGTACTTC
.	TRBJ2-1	TRBV14	TRBD2	CASSQRRLAGAFNEQFF	TGTGCCAGCAGCCAAAGGCGGCTAGCGGGAGCTTTCAATGAGCAGTTCTTC
.	TRBJ2-7	TRBV11-2	TRBD2	CASSLVAGVGYEQYF	TGTGCCAGCAGCTTAGTAGCGGGAGTTGGATACGAGCAGTACTTC
.	TRBJ2-2	TRBV6-6	TRBD2	CASRAGLAFPGELFF	TGTGCCAGCAGAGCGGGACTAGCGTTTCCCGGGGAGCTGTTTTTT
few	TRBJ2-1	TRBV7-9	TRBD2	CASSSGRARWNEQFF	TGTGCCAGCAGCAGCGGGAGGGCCCGCTGGAATGAGCAGTTCTTC
.	TRBJ2-1	TRBV7-2	.	CASSRTTSYNEQFF	TGTGCCAGCAGCCGGACAACTTCCTACAATGAGCAGTTCTTC
.	TRBJ2-7	TRBV29-1	.	CSVIVRTSSYEQYF	TGCAGCGTTATAGTGCGGACAAGCTCCTACGAGCAGTACTTC
.	TRBJ2-2	TRBV6-1	TRBD2	CASSELAGVESGELFF	TGTGCCAGCAGTGAACTAGCGGGAGTAGAATCCGGGGAGCTGTTTTTT
.	TRBJ2-7	TRBV11-2	.	CASSSGPANEQYF	TGTGCCAGCAGCTCCGGCCCGGCAAACGAGCAGTACTTC
.	TRBJ2-5	TRBV13	.	CASSLGGVGTQYF	TGTGCCAGCAGCTTAGGCGGGGTGGGGACCCAGTACTTC
.	TRBJ2-7	TRBV6-4	.	CAGRKGSSYEQYF	TGTGCCGGACGGAAGGGGAGCTCCTACGAGCAGTACTTC
.	TRBJ1-5	TRBV6-6	.	CASSYGRQGGQPQHF	TGTGCCAGCAGTTACGGGAGGCAGGGAGGGCAGCCCCAGCATTTT
few	TRBJ2-7	TRBV28	.	CASSLVGQRAYEQYF	TGTGCCAGCAGTTTAGTGGGACAAAGAGCCTACGAGCAGTACTTC
.	TRBJ1-3	TRBV5-5	.	CASSPTWGGNTIYF	TGTGCCAGCAGCCCGACCTGGGGGGGAAACACCATATATTTT
.	TRBJ2-7	TRBV30	TRBD2	CAWRGGFRAGGNEQYF	TGTGCCTGGAGGGGGGGGTTCAGAGCGGGAGGTAACGAGCAGTACTTC
.	TRBJ2-5	TRBV7-6	TRBD2	CASSLRQVRPSGRAPQETQYF	TGTGCCAGCAGCTTACGCCAAGTCCGGCCTAGCGGGAGGGCCCCCCAAGAGACCCAGTACTTC
few	TRBJ2-2	TRBV18	TRBD1	CASSPGQGLAGELFF	TGTGCCAGCTCACCGGGACAGGGGCTTGCCGGGGAGCTGTTTTTT
.	TRBJ2-7	TRBV6-1	TRBD1	CASSEVDRNEQYF	TGTGCCAGCAGTGAAGTGGACAGGAACGAGCAGTACTTC
.	TRBJ2-2	TRBV6-5	.	CASSYLDTGELFF	TGTGCCAGCAGTTACTTAGACACCGGGGAGCTGTTTTTT